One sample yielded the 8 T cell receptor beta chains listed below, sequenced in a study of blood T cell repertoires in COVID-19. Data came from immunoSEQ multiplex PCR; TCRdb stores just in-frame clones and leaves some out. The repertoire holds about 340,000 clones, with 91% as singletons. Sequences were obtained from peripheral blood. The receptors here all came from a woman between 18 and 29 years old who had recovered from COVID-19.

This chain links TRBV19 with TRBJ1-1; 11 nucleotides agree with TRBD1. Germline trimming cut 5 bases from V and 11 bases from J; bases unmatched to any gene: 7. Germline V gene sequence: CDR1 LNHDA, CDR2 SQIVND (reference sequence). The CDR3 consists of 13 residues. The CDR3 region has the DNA TGTGCCAGTAGTGCGGACAGGGGGCTGGGGGCTTTCTTT. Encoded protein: CASSADRGLGAFF.

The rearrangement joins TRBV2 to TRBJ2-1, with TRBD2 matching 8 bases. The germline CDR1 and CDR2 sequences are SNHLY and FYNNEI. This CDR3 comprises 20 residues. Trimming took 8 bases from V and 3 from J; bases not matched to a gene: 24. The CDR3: CASFGGDGLREGRNYNEQFF. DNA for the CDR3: TGTGCCAGCTTCGGGGGCGACGGGTTACGGGAGGGGAGGAACTACAATGAGCAGTTCTTC. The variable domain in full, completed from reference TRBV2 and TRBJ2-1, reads EPEVTQTPSHQVTQMGQEVILRCVPISNHLYFYWYRQILGQKVEFLVSFYNNEISEKSEIFDDQFSVERPDGSNFTLKIRSTKLEDSAMYFCASFGGDGLREGRNYNEQFFGPGTRLTVL.

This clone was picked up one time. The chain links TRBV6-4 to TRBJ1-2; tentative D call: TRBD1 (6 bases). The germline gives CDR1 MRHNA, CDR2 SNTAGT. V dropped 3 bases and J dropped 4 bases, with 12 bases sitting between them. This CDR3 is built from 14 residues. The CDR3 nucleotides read TGTGCCAGCAGTGATCGGACAGCTGTCTATGGCTACACCTTC. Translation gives CASSDRTAVYGYTF.

CDR3 in amino acids: CAWSVRVYNSPLHF. The CDR3 DNA is TGTGCCTGGAGTGTCAGGGTATATAATTCACCCCTCCACTTT. The rearrangement links TRBV30 to TRBJ1-6, with D possibly being TRBD1 (5 bases). V was pared by 0 bases and J by 4 bases, with 7 bases between. Germline values: CDR1 GTSNPN, CDR2 SVGIG (reference sequence). This CDR3 region has 14 residues.

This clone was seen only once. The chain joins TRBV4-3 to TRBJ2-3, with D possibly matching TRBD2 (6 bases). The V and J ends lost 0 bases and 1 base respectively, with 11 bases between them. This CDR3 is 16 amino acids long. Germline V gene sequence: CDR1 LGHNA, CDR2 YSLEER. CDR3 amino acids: CASSQEGASGTDTQYF. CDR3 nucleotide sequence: TGCGCCAGCAGCCAAGAAGGGGCTAGCGGCACAGATACGCAGTATTTT.

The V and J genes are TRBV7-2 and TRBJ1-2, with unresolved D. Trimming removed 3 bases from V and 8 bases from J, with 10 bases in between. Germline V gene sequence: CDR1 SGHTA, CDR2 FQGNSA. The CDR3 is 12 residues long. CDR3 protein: CASSLEVGGYTF. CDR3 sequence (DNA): TGTGCCAGCAGCTTGGAAGTCGGGGGCTACACCTTC. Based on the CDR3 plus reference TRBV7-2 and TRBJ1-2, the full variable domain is GAGVSQSPSNKVTEKGKDVELRCDPISGHTALYWYRQSLGQGLEFLIYFQGNSAPDKSGLPSDRFSAERTGGSVSTLTIQRTQQEDSAVYLCASSLEVGGYTFGSGTRLTVV.

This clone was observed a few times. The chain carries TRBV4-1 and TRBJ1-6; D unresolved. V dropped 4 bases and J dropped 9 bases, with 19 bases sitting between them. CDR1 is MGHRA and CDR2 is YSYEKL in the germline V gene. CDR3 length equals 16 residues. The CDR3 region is CASSLSFPGLASPLHF. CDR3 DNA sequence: TGCGCCAGCAGCCTAAGCTTCCCGGGGTTGGCTTCACCCCTCCACTTT.

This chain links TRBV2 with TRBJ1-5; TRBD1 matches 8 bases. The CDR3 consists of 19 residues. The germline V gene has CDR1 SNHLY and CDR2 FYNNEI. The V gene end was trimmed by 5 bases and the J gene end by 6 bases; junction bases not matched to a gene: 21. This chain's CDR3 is CASSQTRTGFLATGQPQHF. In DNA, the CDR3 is TGTGCCAGCAGTCAAACAAGGACAGGGTTCCTTGCAACTGGTCAGCCCCAGCATTTT.